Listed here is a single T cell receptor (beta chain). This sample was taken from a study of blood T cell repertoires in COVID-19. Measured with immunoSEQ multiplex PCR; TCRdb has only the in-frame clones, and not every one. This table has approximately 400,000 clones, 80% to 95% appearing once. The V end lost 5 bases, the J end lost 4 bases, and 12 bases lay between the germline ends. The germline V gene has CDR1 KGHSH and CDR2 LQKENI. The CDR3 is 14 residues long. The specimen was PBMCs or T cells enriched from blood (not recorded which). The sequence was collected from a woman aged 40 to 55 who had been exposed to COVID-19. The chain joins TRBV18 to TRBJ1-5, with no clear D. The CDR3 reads CASSAIGGNQPQHF. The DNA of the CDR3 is TGTGCCAGCTCAGCTATTGGAGGAAATCAGCCCCAGCATTTT.